Listed here are 29 T cell receptor beta chains from one sample, sequenced in a study of Ad26.COV2.S vaccination and SARS-CoV-2 variants. Only in-frame clones appear in the TCRdb table, and some are missing; sequencing was by immunoSEQ multiplex PCR. The sample records 350,000 to 500,000 clones, about 90% being singletons. Treatment given: roughly 19 received Ad26.COV2.S at low or high dose, single or two shots; about 5 received placebo; per-sample allocation not given. After the first vaccine or placebo injection, samples were drawn on day 63. Sequenced material: peripheral blood, taken in a trial of Ad26.COV2.S vaccine versus placebo. Every receptor here comes from a person aged 18-65 years who received the Ad26.COV2.S COVID-19 vaccine or a placebo.

The rearrangement uses TRBV7-2 and TRBJ2-7; D gene uncertain. Germline V lookup: CDR1 SGHTA, CDR2 FQGNSA. V was trimmed by 4 bases and J by 1 base, leaving 5 bases between them. CDR3 length: 12 amino acids. The CDR3 here is CASSSPSYEQYF. CDR3 nucleotide sequence: TGTGCCAGCAGCTCCCCTTCCTACGAGCAGTACTTC.

This rearrangement joins TRBV9 to TRBJ2-1; 9 bases align to TRBD1. The CDR3 runs 17 residues. The V gene end was trimmed by 3 bases and the J gene end by 7 bases; junction bases not matched to a gene: 14. CDR1 is SGDLS and CDR2 is YYNGEE in the germline V gene. This CDR3 reads CASSARPEGQGINEQFF. DNA for the CDR3: TGTGCCAGCAGCGCAAGGCCAGAGGGACAGGGTATTAATGAGCAGTTCTTC.

The chain recombines TRBV7-6 with TRBJ1-6; 9 bases agree with TRBD1. The CDR3 length is 14 residues. CDR1 SGHVS and CDR2 FNYEAQ come from the germline V gene. The ends lost 2 bases at V and 8 bases at J; junction bases unmatched: 1. In DNA form, the CDR3 reads TGTGCCAGCAGCTTACGGACAGGGGATTCACCCCTCCACTTT. As protein: CASSLRTGDSPLHF.

The chain has TRBV19 and TRBJ2-5; TRBD2 matches at 7 bases. J lost 1 base, V lost 3 bases, and 2 bases had no gene match. The germline gives CDR1 LNHDA, CDR2 SQIVND (reference sequence). The CDR3 is 14 amino acids. This CDR3 reads CASSMGGIQETQYF. The CDR3 bases are TGTGCCAGTAGTATGGGAGGGATCCAAGAGACCCAGTACTTC.

The chain has TRBV19 and TRBJ2-1; D not resolved. Deletions cut 4 bases from V and 4 bases from J, with 11 bases between. The CDR3 runs to 14 residues. The germline CDR1 and CDR2 sequences are LNHDA and SQIVND (reference sequence). CDR3 sequence: CASSKYSEYNEQFF. The DNA of the CDR3 is TGTGCCAGTAGTAAGTACAGTGAGTACAATGAGCAGTTCTTC. The full variable domain, in which reference TRBV19 and TRBJ2-1 provide the parts outside the CDR3, is DGGITQSPKYLFRKEGQNVTLSCEQNLNHDAMYWYRQDPGQGLRLIYYSQIVNDFQKGDIAEGYSVSREKKESFPLTVTSAQKNPTAFYLCASSKYSEYNEQFFGPGTRLTVL.

This clone was recorded a few times. This rearrangement joins TRBV19 to TRBJ2-7; perhaps TRBD1 as D (5 bases). The CDR3 length is 14 residues. Germline assignment: CDR1 LNHDA and CDR2 SQIVND (reference sequence). Trimming left V 1 base short and J 3 bases short, with 10 bases between. The CDR3 DNA follows: TGTGCCAGTAGTATAGGCCAGGGTTTCTACGAGCAGTACTTC. This sequence encodes CASSIGQGFYEQYF.

In this sample, this clone turned up once. The rearrangement joins TRBV18 to TRBJ2-5, with D perhaps matching TRBD2 (6 bases). This CDR3 has 17 amino acids. Germline-derived CDR1 and CDR2 are KGHSH and LQKENI. The ends were cut back, 7 bases at V and 2 bases at J, with 23 bases in the middle. The CDR3 nucleotides are TGTGCCAGCTTGGGGGACTCAAGCGTTTGGAATCAAGAGACCCAGTACTTC. Its protein is CASLGDSSVWNQETQYF.

V gene TRBV6-5 combines with J gene TRBJ1-3, with D possibly being TRBD1 (5 bases). This CDR3 comprises 14 residues. Germline values: CDR1 MNHEY, CDR2 SVGAGI. The germline V and J ends were trimmed by 8 bases and 0 bases, with 11 bases remaining between them. CDR3 DNA sequence: TGTGCCAGCGGGGACTTAAGCTCTGGAAACACCATATATTTT. As protein: CASGDLSSGNTIYF.

The CDR3 spells CASSLFRAANTGELFF. In DNA form, the CDR3 reads TGTGCCAGCAGCTTATTTCGGGCCGCGAACACCGGGGAGCTGTTTTTT. This chain uses TRBV11-2 with TRBJ2-2; D not certain. Germline lookup yields CDR1 SGHAT and CDR2 FQNNGV. Trimming took off 2 bases at V and 0 bases at J, with 10 bases between the two ends. The CDR3 extends over 16 amino acids.

The chain is built from TRBV28 and TRBJ1-6; D not certain. Trimming stripped 3 bases from V and 6 bases from J, with 6 bases between. The CDR3 is 13 residues long. Per germline, CDR1 MDHEN and CDR2 SYDVKM. The DNA of the CDR3 is TGTGCCAGCAGTTTCAAGATTAATTCACCCCTCCACTTT. As protein: CASSFKINSPLHF.

This clone has a single count. The CDR3 here is CASSYSILVDGELFF. DNA for the CDR3: TGTGCCAGCAGTTACTCGATTCTAGTTGACGGGGAGCTGTTTTTT. This sequence joins TRBV6-2 or TRBV6-3 and TRBJ2-2; D not resolved. Trimming pared 0 bases from V and 7 bases from J, leaving 12 bases between. The length of the CDR3 is 15 residues. Germline V CDR1 and CDR2: MNHEY, SVGEGT.

The chain carries TRBV7-8 and TRBJ2-3; TRBD2 matches 10 bases. Germline lookup yields CDR1 SGHVS and CDR2 FQNEAQ. CDR3 size: 14 residues. V gave up 5 bases and J gave up 7 bases; unmatched junction bases: 6. The CDR3 DNA reads TGTGCCAGCAGCCCAGGACTAGCGGCGAATACGCAGTATTTT. The encoded protein is CASSPGLAANTQYF.

CDR3 residues: CASSLGFDLSEQFF. For the CDR3, the DNA is TGTGCCAGCAGCTTAGGGTTCGACTTAAGTGAGCAGTTCTTC. This rearrangement joins TRBV7-2 to TRBJ2-1; D is undetermined. Per germline, CDR1 SGHTA and CDR2 FQGNSA. The ends were cut back, 1 base at V and 9 bases at J, with 13 bases in the middle. This CDR3 region has 14 residues. The variable domain in full, with the rest retrieved from reference TRBV7-2 and TRBJ2-1, is GAGVSQSPSNKVTEKGKDVELRCDPISGHTALYWYRQSLGQGLEFLIYFQGNSAPDKSGLPSDRFSAERTGGSVSTLTIQRTQQEDSAVYLCASSLGFDLSEQFFGPGTRLTVL.

V gene TRBV11-2 combines with J gene TRBJ2-1; 10 positions agree with TRBD2. The CDR3 is 14 amino acids. Unmatched junction bases numbered 7, after V lost 5 bases and J lost 9 bases. The germline V gene has CDR1 SGHAT and CDR2 FQNNGV. The CDR3 here is CASSPRLAGVEQFF. The CDR3 DNA reads as TGTGCCAGCAGCCCCCGACTAGCGGGCGTTGAGCAGTTCTTC.

The CDR3: CASSFAEGRDTIYF. DNA for the CDR3: TGTGCCAGCAGTTTCGCCGAGGGGAGGGACACCATATATTTT. The chain is built from TRBV28 and TRBJ1-3, with D possibly being TRBD1 (5 bases). The germline gives CDR1 MDHEN, CDR2 SYDVKM. The CDR3 totals 14 residues. V gave up 3 bases and J gave up 8 bases, with 14 bases separating them.

This rearrangement joins TRBV10-3 to TRBJ2-2, with D unresolved. V lost 0 bases, J lost 7 bases, and 6 bases lay in between. The CDR3 totals 13 residues. Germline lookup yields CDR1 ENHRY and CDR2 SYGVKD. In DNA form, the CDR3 reads TGTGCCATCAGTGAGTCAATAGGCGGGGAGCTGTTTTTT. This encodes CAISESIGGELFF.

This clone was seen only a few times. This chain uses TRBV6-2 or TRBV6-3 with TRBJ2-3; 7 positions agree with TRBD2. Germline CDR1 and CDR2: MNHEY and SVGEGT. The CDR3 has 14 amino acids. The V gene end was trimmed by 3 bases and the J gene end by 2 bases; junction bases not matched to a gene: 2. Written as DNA, the CDR3 is TGTGCCAGCAGTTATGGGACTACCACAGATACGCAGTATTTT. Translating it yields CASSYGTTTDTQYF.

V is TRBV28 and J is TRBJ1-5, with D unresolved. CDR1 and CDR2 (germline): MDHEN, SYDVKM. This CDR3 has 16 residues. V was clipped by 4 bases and J by 0 bases, with 13 bases between them. CDR3 sequence (DNA): TGTGCCAGCAGTTCCGCTCGGGTCTATAGCAATCAGCCCCAGCATTTT. Protein sequence: CASSSARVYSNQPQHF.

The chain is built from TRBV7-2 and TRBJ2-3; D is unresolved. Trimming stripped 4 bases from V and 3 bases from J, with 8 bases between. The CDR3 totals 13 residues. The germline gives CDR1 SGHTA, CDR2 FQGNSA. DNA of the CDR3: TGTGCCAGCAGCTCAAGACGTACAGATACGCAGTATTTT. Translating gives CASSSRRTDTQYF. The full variable domain, in which reference TRBV7-2 and TRBJ2-3 provide the parts outside the CDR3, is GAGVSQSPSNKVTEKGKDVELRCDPISGHTALYWYRQSLGQGLEFLIYFQGNSAPDKSGLPSDRFSAERTGGSVSTLTIQRTQQEDSAVYLCASSSRRTDTQYFGPGTRLTVL.

The J gene is TRBJ2-7, the V gene TRBV5-1; weak D call: TRBD2 (6 bases). Trimming shortened V by 0 bases and J by 3 bases, and 10 bases separated the two germline ends. Germline V CDR1 and CDR2: SGHRS, YFSETQ. The CDR3 sequence is 14 residues long. The CDR3 region has the DNA TGCGCCAGCAGCTTGGCGCGGGATATCTACGAGCAGTACTTC. Translation: CASSLARDIYEQYF.

V gene TRBV7-8 combines with J gene TRBJ1-3; D ambiguous. The CDR3 has 14 residues. V was shortened by 3 bases and J by 0 bases, with 6 bases between the two germline ends. Germline V gives CDR1 SGHVS, CDR2 FQNEAQ. The CDR3 loop reads CASSLGNSGNTIYF. In nucleotides, the CDR3 is TGTGCCAGCAGCTTGGGCAACTCTGGAAACACCATATATTTT.

This chain connects TRBV18 to TRBJ2-7, with D perhaps TRBD1 (6 bases). CDR1 is KGHSH, CDR2 LQKENI, per germline. Trimming shortened V by 1 base and J by 0 bases, and 13 bases separated the two germline ends. CDR3 length: 16 amino acids. The CDR3, as DNA: TGTGCCAGCTCACCACTCGGACAGTACGGCTCCTACGAGCAGTACTTC. Protein product: CASSPLGQYGSYEQYF. The variable domain in full, with the rest retrieved from reference TRBV18 and TRBJ2-7, is NAGVMQNPRHLVRRRGQEARLRCSPMKGHSHVYWYRQLPEEGLKFMVYLQKENIIDESGMPKERFSAEFPKEGPSILRIQQVVRGDSAAYFCASSPLGQYGSYEQYFGPGTRLTVT.

J is TRBJ2-7 and V is TRBV6-2 or TRBV6-3; 11 bases are shared with TRBD2. Germline CDR1 and CDR2: MNHEY and SVGEGT. The CDR3 length is 16 residues. The V segment lost 4 bases and the J segment 3 bases; nucleotides outside the gene matches: 8. CDR3 region: CASSSPLGTSGYEQYF. The CDR3 nucleotides are TGTGCCAGCAGTTCCCCCCTGGGGACTAGCGGCTACGAGCAGTACTTC.

The J gene is TRBJ2-5, the V gene TRBV25-1; tentative D call: TRBD2 (6 bases). The length of the CDR3 is 13 residues. The germline CDR1 and CDR2 sequences are MGHDK and SYGVNS. The CDR3 region is CSSKGGNQETQYF. CDR3 bases: TGTTCGTCTAAGGGCGGGAACCAAGAGACCCAGTACTTC.

This chain joins TRBV7-8 and TRBJ2-1; possibly TRBD2 for D (6 bases). Between the trimmed V and J ends, which lost 1 base and 3 bases, there was a span of 10 bases. The CDR3 consists of 15 residues. The germline V gene has CDR1 SGHVS and CDR2 FQNEAQ. The CDR3 is CASSLVASDYNEQFF. The CDR3 coding sequence is TGTGCCAGCAGCTTAGTGGCTAGCGACTACAATGAGCAGTTCTTC.

This clone has just one count. V is TRBV10-3 and J is TRBJ1-2, with a weak D call TRBD1 (5 bases). Trimming stripped 4 bases from V and 5 bases from J, with 14 bases between. The CDR3 consists of 14 residues. In germline, CDR1 is ENHRY, CDR2 SYGVKD. CDR3 residues: CAISGTPVLYGYTF. CDR3 sequence (DNA): TGTGCCATCAGTGGGACACCAGTTCTTTATGGCTACACCTTC.

This clone appeared a few times. The chain carries TRBV7-6 and TRBJ2-5, with TRBD2 identical over 11 bases. This CDR3 is built from 15 residues. Per the germline V gene, CDR1 is SGHVS and CDR2 is FNYEAQ. J gave up 2 bases and V 5 bases, and 4 bases lay outside the gene matches. The chain's CDR3 is CASSRGTSGQETQYF. CDR3 in DNA: TGTGCCAGCAGCCGGGGGACTAGCGGACAAGAGACCCAGTACTTC.

V is TRBV6-6 and J is TRBJ1-4; the D is unclear. CDR3 length equals 12 residues. The germline V gene has CDR1 MNHNY and CDR2 SVGAGI (reference sequence). Trimming cost V 2 bases and J 6 bases, with 4 bases left between them. Here the CDR3 reads CASSYVYEKLFF. CDR3 in DNA: TGTGCCAGCAGTTACGTCTATGAAAAACTGTTTTTT.

J is TRBJ1-1 and V is TRBV11-1, with D hard to call. There are 15 residues in the CDR3. V was cut by 5 bases and J by 0 bases, with 13 bases left in between. Germline V lookup: CDR1 SGHAT, CDR2 FQDESV (reference sequence). This CDR3 reads CASSPGRSLNTEAFF. The DNA for the CDR3 is TGTGCCAGCAGCCCAGGACGGAGCCTGAACACTGAAGCTTTCTTT. Filled out from reference TRBV11-1 and TRBJ1-1, the complete variable domain reads EAEVAQSPRYKITEKSQAVAFWCDPISGHATLYWYRQILGQGPELLVQFQDESVVDDSQLPKDRFSAERLKGVDSTLKIQPAELGDSAMYLCASSPGRSLNTEAFFGQGTRLTVV.